The sequence of this T cell receptor (beta chain) was determined in a study of shared clonotypes between healthy human individuals. Across the study: Those who served as donors were a couple of women and three men between the ages of 18 and 49.

Germline loops: CDR1 SGDLS, CDR2 YYNGEE. The CDR3 runs 15 residues. Trimming removed 0 bases at V and 3 bases at J, with 13 bases between. Repertoires were generated with immunoSEQ multiplex PCR, while TCRdb's copy carries only in-frame clones and drops some. This sample has some 1.4 million clones; about 96% occur once, and the top ten carry approximately 1.2%. The study's findings and limits: The naive CD4 repertoires of a handful of donors were compared, and roughly 5.1% of clonotypes were shared. Clonotypes shared by all four sorted-subset donors had higher generation probabilities than non-shared clonotypes.

Of note for this clone: Its antigen is unidentified.

Material for sequencing was naive CD4+ T cells sorted from blood. The subset: CD45RA+ positively selected. The V gene is TRBV9, the J gene TRBJ2-7, with D maybe TRBD2 (5 bases). The source is a man aged 25-45 years in good health. This CDR3 reads CASSVGASPNYEQYF. The CDR3, as DNA: TGTGCCAGCAGCGTAGGGGCTAGCCCAAACTACGAGCAGTACTTC. The variable domain in full, with the rest retrieved from reference TRBV9 and TRBJ2-7, is DSGVTQTPKHLITATGQRVTLRCSPRSGDLSVYWYQQSLDQGLQFLIQYYNGEERAKGNILERFSAQQFPDLHSELNLSSLELGDSALYFCASSVGASPNYEQYFGPGTRLTVT.